The rows below give T cell receptor beta chains drawn from one sample of a study of blood T cell repertoires in COVID-19. Assay: immunoSEQ multiplex PCR; the TCRdb copy retains only in-frame clones and omits some. The table has 220,000 or so clones, roughly four fifths seen once. Sequenced: PBMCs or T cells enriched from blood (not recorded which). The source is a woman aged 55 to 70 who had recovered from COVID-19. Each CDR3 is given with its conserved first and last residue. The D gene is left open where the match is weak. Clone size is shown for a subset of rows, as once, few, many or a class of expanded clone.

cdr3_nt cdr3_aa j_call clone_size d_call v_call
TGTGCCAGCAGTCGGGGGGGCACAGATACGCAGTATTTT CASSRGGTDTQYF TRBJ2-3 - TRBD2 TRBV3-1/TRBV3-2
TGTGCCAGCAGCCACCGGACAGGCGGCGCATACAATGAGCAGTTCTTC CASSHRTGGAYNEQFF TRBJ2-1 - TRBD1 TRBV5-8
TGCGCCAGCAGCCCTTCAGCCAGGGGGATTCAGGGAGCTTTCTTT CASSPSARGIQGAFF TRBJ1-1 - TRBD1 TRBV4-3
TGTGCCAGCAGTACAATCGACAGGAACACTGAAGCTTTCTTT CASSTIDRNTEAFF TRBJ1-1 - - TRBV6-5
TGTGCCAGCACCTACGGGACTAGCGGACCCTACGAGCAGTACTTC CASTYGTSGPYEQYF TRBJ2-7 - TRBD2 TRBV6-5
TGTGCCAGTAGTATTCCGTCCGGGACAGGGGGCTACGAGCAGTACTTC CASSIPSGTGGYEQYF TRBJ2-7 - TRBD1 TRBV19
TGTGCCAGCAGCTTGGCAGGGGGTAATCAGCCCCAGCATTTT CASSLAGGNQPQHF TRBJ1-5 - TRBD1 TRBV5-6
TGTGCCAGCAGCTTGGCAGGGACTCCCCGCTATGGCTACACCTTC CASSLAGTPRYGYTF TRBJ1-2 - - TRBV5-4
TGTGCCAGCAGTTTCTCGGGACAGGGAAGCTACACCTTC CASSFSGQGSYTF TRBJ1-2 - TRBD1 TRBV27
TGCGCCAGCAGCCCGACAGGGAATAGCAATCAGCCCCAGCATTTT CASSPTGNSNQPQHF TRBJ1-5 - TRBD1 TRBV4-3
TGTGCCAGCAGCCCTAGCGGGGGGGCCGAATATACGCAGTATTTT CASSPSGGAEYTQYF TRBJ2-3 - TRBD2 TRBV5-5
TGCGCCAGCAGCCATAGAGGTCTGGAAAGCTCCTACAATGAGCAGTTCTTC CASSHRGLESSYNEQFF TRBJ2-1 once - TRBV4-1
TGTGCCAGTAGTATAAGAGGAGATGCGCTGCTGAGCTCTGGGGCCAACGTCCTGACTTTC CASSIRGDALLSSGANVLTF TRBJ2-6 - - TRBV19
TGTGCCAGCAGCCCTCTTAACGGAGTCGACGAGCAGTACTTC CASSPLNGVDEQYF TRBJ2-7 - - TRBV2
TGTGCCAGCGATACCAGGGACAGGGGGCACACTGAAGCTTTCTTT CASDTRDRGHTEAFF TRBJ1-1 - TRBD1 TRBV6-5
TGTGCCAGCAGCAAAGAGGAGGGTCTTCAGCCCCAGCATTTT CASSKEEGLQPQHF TRBJ1-5 - - TRBV21-1
TGCGCCAGCAGCTTGGAGGCGGGCTACGAGCAGTACTTC CASSLEAGYEQYF TRBJ2-7 - - TRBV5-1
TGTGCCGTCAGCAGCCCAGGGGCCTACGAGCAGTACTTC CAVSSPGAYEQYF TRBJ2-7 - - TRBV27
TGTGCCAGCAGCTTAGGCAGGGGATACGAGCAGTACTTC CASSLGRGYEQYF TRBJ2-7 few - TRBV7-9
TGTGCCAGCAGCCCCCGGACAGGGCGATATTCACCCCTCCACTTT CASSPRTGRYSPLHF TRBJ1-6 - TRBD1 TRBV7-2
TGTGCCAGCAGCTTAGAAGGGGAAACAGAAGCTTTCTTT CASSLEGETEAFF TRBJ1-1 - - TRBV7-9
TGTGCCAGTAGACGAGGGGGCGGGTACAATGAGCAGTTCTTC CASRRGGGYNEQFF TRBJ2-1 - TRBD1 TRBV19
TGTGCCAGCCTGCCGGGGGGTAAAAAAGTAGGAAACACCATATATTTT CASLPGGKKVGNTIYF TRBJ1-3 - - TRBV28
TGTGCCACCAGCAGAGGGCAGATTACCCGGGAAGAGACCCAGTACTTC CATSRGQITREETQYF TRBJ2-5 few - TRBV15
TGTGCCAGCAGCTTATCGGGGACAATTCAAGAGACCCAGTACTTC CASSLSGTIQETQYF TRBJ2-5 - - TRBV7-8
TGTGCCAGCAGGCCCCAGCGGGACAGGGGCGCCACTGAAGCTTTCTTT CASRPQRDRGATEAFF TRBJ1-1 - TRBD1 TRBV5-4
TGTGCCAGCAGTTCGGACAGGGTTGGGGCCAACGTCCTGACTTTC CASSSDRVGANVLTF TRBJ2-6 few TRBD1 TRBV27
TGTGCCAGCAGCTTAACTAGCGGGTTCACCGGGGAGCTGTTTTTT CASSLTSGFTGELFF TRBJ2-2 - TRBD2 TRBV11-3
TGCGCCAGCAGCTTGTTCGGGGAGGAAAAACTGTTTTTT CASSLFGEEKLFF TRBJ1-4 - - TRBV5-1
TGCGCCAGCAGCCCGACCTACAGGGGAGAAGCTTTCTTT CASSPTYRGEAFF TRBJ1-1 - TRBD1 TRBV5-1
TGTGCCATCAGCTTGACAGGGACCCCTAACTATGGCTACACCTTC CAISLTGTPNYGYTF TRBJ1-2 - TRBD1 TRBV10-3
TGCGCCAGCAGCGGACAGGGGTTCGCCGGGGAGCTGTTTTTT CASSGQGFAGELFF TRBJ2-2 once TRBD1 TRBV5-1
TGTGCCAGCAGCCAACACTCCACAGGGTACAATGAGCAGTTCTTC CASSQHSTGYNEQFF TRBJ2-1 - - TRBV3-1/TRBV3-2
TGTGCCAGCAGCATCAGCTTTGGACTAGCGGGGGAGGAGGTCGGGGAGCTGTTTTTT CASSISFGLAGEEVGELFF TRBJ2-2 - TRBD2 TRBV7-9
TGTGCCAGCAGCACGGGACAGGGGGCGAGGAATGAGCAGTTCTTC CASSTGQGARNEQFF TRBJ2-1 - TRBD1 TRBV6-6